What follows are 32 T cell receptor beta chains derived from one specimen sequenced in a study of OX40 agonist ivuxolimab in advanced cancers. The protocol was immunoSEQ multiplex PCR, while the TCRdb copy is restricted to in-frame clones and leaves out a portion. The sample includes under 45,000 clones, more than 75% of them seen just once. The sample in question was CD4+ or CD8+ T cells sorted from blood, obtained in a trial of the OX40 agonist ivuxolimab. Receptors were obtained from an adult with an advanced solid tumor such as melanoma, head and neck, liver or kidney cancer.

The CDR3 region has the DNA TGTGCCACCCAGGGGCTCTGGGGCTACACCTTC. Its protein product is CATQGLWGYTF. This chain connects TRBV10-3 to TRBJ1-2; D perhaps matches TRBD1 (6 bases). Germline V CDR1 and CDR2: ENHRY, SYGVKD. CDR3 length: 11 residues. V was cut by 10 bases and J by 8 bases, with 14 bases left in between.

CDR3 amino acids: CASSLGGGPKNIQYF. The DNA for the CDR3 is TGTGCCAGCAGTTTGGGAGGGGGGCCCAAAAACATTCAGTACTTC. The rearrangement uses TRBV27 and TRBJ2-4, with D possibly being TRBD2 (7 bases). The CDR3 runs to 15 residues. Germline CDR1 and CDR2: MNHEY and SMNVEV (reference sequence). Trimming stripped 3 bases from V and 2 bases from J, with 11 bases between.

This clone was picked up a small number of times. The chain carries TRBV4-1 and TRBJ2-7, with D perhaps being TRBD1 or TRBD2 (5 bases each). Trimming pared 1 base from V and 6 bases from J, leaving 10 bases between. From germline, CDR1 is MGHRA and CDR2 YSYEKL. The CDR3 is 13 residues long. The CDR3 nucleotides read TGCGCCAGCAGCCAAGGGGGGTGGCCCGAGCAGTACTTC. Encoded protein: CASSQGGWPEQYF.

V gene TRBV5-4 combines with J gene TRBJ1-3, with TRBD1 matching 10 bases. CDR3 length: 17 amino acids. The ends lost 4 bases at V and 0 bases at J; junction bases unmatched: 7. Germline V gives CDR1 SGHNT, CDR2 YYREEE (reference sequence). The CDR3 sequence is CASSPTGGRPSGNTIYF. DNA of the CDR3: TGTGCCAGCAGCCCGACAGGGGGCCGACCCTCTGGAAACACCATATATTTT.

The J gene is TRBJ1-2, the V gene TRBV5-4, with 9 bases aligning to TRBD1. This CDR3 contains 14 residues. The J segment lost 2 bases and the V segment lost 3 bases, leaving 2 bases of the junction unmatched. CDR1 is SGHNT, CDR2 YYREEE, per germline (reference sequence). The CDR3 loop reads CASSWTGANYGYTF. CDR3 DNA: TGTGCCAGCAGCTGGACAGGGGCAAACTATGGCTACACCTTC.

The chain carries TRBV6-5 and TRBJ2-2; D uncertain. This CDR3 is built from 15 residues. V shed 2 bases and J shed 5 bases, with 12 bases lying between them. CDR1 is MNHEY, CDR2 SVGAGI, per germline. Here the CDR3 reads CASSYNRDGTGELFF. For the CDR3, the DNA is TGTGCCAGCAGTTACAATCGAGACGGGACCGGGGAGCTGTTTTTT.

This CDR3 is CASSLEWSLDGYTF. The CDR3 region has the DNA TGTGCCAGCAGCTTAGAGTGGAGTCTTGATGGCTACACCTTC. This chain joins TRBV7-2 and TRBJ1-2; D remains unclear. V lost 1 base and J lost 6, with 12 bases in between. The CDR3 runs to 14 residues. The germline V gene has CDR1 SGHTA and CDR2 FQGNSA.

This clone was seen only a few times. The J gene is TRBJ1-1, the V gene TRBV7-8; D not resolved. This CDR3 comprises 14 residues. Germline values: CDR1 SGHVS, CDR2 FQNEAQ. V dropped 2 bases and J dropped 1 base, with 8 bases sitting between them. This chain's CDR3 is CASSLWGGNTEAFF. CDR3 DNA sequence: TGTGCCAGCAGCTTATGGGGAGGGAACACTGAAGCTTTCTTT.

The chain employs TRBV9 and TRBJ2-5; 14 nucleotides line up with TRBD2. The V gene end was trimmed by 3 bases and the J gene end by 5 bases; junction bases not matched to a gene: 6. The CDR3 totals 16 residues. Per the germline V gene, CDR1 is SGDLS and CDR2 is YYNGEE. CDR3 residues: CASSARLAGGWETQYF. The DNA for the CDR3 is TGTGCCAGCAGCGCTCGACTAGCGGGAGGGTGGGAGACCCAGTACTTC.

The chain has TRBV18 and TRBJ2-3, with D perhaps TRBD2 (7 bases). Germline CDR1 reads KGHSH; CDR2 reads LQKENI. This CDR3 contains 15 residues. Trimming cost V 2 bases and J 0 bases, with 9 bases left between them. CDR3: CASSPGGASTDTQYF. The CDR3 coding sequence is TGTGCCAGCTCACCAGGGGGGGCTAGCACAGATACGCAGTATTTT. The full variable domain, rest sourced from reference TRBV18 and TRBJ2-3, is NAGVMQNPRHLVRRRGQEARLRCSPMKGHSHVYWYRQLPEEGLKFMVYLQKENIIDESGMPKERFSAEFPKEGPSILRIQQVVRGDSAAYFCASSPGGASTDTQYFGPGTRLTVL.

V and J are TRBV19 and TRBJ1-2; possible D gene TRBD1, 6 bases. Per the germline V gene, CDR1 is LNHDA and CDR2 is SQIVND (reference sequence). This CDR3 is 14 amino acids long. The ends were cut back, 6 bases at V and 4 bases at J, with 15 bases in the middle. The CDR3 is CASSEHRDFYGYTF. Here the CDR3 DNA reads TGTGCCAGTAGCGAGCACAGGGATTTCTATGGCTACACCTTC.

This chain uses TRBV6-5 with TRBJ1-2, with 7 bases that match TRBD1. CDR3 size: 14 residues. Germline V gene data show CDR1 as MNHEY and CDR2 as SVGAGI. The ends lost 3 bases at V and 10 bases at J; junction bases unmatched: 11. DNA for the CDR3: TGTGCCAGCAGTTATCAGGGGGGGCTGGGTTCCTACACCTTC. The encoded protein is CASSYQGGLGSYTF.

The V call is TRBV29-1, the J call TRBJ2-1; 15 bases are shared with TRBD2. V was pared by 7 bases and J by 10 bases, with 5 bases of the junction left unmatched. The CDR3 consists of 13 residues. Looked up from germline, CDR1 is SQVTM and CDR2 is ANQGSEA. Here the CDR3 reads CSGGLAGGWEQFF. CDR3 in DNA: TGCAGCGGTGGACTAGCGGGGGGGTGGGAGCAGTTCTTC.

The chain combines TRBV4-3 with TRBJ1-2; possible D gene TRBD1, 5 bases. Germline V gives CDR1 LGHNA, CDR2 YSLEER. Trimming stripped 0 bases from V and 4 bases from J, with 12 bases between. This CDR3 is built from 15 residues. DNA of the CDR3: TGCGCCAGCAGCCAAGATCAGGGATCGGGCTATGGCTACACCTTC. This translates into CASSQDQGSGYGYTF.

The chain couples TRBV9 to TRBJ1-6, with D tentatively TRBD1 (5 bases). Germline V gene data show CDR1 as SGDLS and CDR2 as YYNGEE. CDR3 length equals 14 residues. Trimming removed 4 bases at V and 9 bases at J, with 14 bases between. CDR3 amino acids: CASSPDERGSPLHF. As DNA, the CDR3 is TGTGCCAGCAGCCCCGATGAGAGGGGTTCACCCCTCCACTTT.

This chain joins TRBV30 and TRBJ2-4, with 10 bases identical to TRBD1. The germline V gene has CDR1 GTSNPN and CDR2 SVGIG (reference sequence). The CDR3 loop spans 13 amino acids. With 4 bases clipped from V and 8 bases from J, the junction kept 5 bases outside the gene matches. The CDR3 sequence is CAWTGQGSYIQYF. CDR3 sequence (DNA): TGTGCCTGGACGGGACAGGGGAGTTACATTCAGTACTTC.

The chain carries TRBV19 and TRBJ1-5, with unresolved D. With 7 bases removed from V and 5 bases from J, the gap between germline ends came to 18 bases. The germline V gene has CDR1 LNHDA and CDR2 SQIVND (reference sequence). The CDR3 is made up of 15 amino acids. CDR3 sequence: CASKSRAETYQPQHF. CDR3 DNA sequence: TGTGCCAGTAAATCTAGGGCAGAAACTTATCAGCCCCAGCATTTT. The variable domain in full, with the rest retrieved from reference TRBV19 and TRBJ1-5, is DGGITQSPKYLFRKEGQNVTLSCEQNLNHDAMYWYRQDPGQGLRLIYYSQIVNDFQKGDIAEGYSVSREKKESFPLTVTSAQKNPTAFYLCASKSRAETYQPQHFGDGTRLSIL.

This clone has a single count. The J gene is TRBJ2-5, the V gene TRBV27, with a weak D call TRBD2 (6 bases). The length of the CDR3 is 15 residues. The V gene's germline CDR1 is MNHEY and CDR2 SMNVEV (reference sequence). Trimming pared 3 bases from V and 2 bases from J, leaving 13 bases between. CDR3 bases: TGTGCCAGCAGTTTCGGAGGGAGAGGGCAAGAGACCCAGTACTTC. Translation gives CASSFGGRGQETQYF.

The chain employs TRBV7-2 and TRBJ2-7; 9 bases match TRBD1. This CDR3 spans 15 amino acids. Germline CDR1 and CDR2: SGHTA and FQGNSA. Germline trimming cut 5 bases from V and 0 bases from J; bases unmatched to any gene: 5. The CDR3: CASSEGTGSSYEQYF. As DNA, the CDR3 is TGTGCCAGCAGCGAGGGGACAGGGAGCTCCTACGAGCAGTACTTC.

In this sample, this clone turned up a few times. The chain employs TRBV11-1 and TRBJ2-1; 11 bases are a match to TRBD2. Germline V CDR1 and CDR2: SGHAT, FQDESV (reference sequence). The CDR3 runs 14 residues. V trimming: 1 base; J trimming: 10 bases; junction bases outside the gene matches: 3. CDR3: CASSLGLAGGEQFF. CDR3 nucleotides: TGTGCCAGCAGCTTAGGCCTAGCGGGGGGCGAGCAGTTCTTC. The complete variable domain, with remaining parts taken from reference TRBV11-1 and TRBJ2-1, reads EAEVAQSPRYKITEKSQAVAFWCDPISGHATLYWYRQILGQGPELLVQFQDESVVDDSQLPKDRFSAERLKGVDSTLKIQPAELGDSAMYLCASSLGLAGGEQFFGPGTRLTVL.

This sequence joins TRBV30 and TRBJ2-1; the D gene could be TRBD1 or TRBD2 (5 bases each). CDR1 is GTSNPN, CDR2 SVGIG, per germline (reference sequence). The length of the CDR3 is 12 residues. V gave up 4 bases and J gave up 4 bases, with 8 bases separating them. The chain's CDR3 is CAWTGAYNEQFF. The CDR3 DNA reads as TGTGCCTGGACCGGGGCATACAATGAGCAGTTCTTC.

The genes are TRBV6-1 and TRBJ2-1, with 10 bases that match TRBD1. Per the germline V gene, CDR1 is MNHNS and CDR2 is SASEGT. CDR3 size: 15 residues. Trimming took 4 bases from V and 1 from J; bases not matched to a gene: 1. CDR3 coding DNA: TGTGCCAGCAGTGGGACAGGGGGATCCTACAATGAGCAGTTCTTC. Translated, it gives CASSGTGGSYNEQFF.

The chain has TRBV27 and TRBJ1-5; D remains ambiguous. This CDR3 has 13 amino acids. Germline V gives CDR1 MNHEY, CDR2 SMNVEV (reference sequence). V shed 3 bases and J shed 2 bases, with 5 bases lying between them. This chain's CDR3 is CASSFVGNQPQHF. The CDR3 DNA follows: TGTGCCAGCAGTTTTGTGGGCAATCAGCCCCAGCATTTT.

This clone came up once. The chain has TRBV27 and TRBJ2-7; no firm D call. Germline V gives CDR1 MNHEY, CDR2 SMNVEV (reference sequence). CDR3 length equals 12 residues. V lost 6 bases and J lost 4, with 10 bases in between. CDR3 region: CASRSWKYEQYF. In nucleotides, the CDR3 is TGTGCCAGCAGATCGTGGAAATACGAGCAGTACTTC.

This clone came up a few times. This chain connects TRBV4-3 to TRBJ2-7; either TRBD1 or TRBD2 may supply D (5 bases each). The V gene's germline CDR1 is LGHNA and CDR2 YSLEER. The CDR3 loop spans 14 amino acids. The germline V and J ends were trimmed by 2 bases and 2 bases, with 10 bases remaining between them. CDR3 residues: CASSQREGPYEQYF. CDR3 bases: TGCGCCAGCAGCCAAAGAGAGGGGCCCTACGAGCAGTACTTC.

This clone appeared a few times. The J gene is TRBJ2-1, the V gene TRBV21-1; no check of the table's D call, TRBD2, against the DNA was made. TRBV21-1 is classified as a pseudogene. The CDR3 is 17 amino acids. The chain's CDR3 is CASSKRALAGSYNEQFF. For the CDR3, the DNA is TGTGCCAGCAGCAAAAGGGCGCTAGCGGGTAGTTACAATGAGCAGTTCTTC.

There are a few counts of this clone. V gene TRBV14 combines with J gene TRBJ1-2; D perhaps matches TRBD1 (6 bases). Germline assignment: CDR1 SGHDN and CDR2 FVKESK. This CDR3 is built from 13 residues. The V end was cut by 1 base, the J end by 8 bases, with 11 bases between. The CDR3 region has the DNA TGTGCCAGCAGCCAAGCCCGGACAGAAGGCTACACCTTC. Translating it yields CASSQARTEGYTF.

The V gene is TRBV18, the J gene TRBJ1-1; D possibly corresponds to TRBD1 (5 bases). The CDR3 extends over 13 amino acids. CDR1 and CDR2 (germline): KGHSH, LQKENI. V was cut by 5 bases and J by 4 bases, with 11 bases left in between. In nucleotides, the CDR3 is TGTGCCAGCTCATCGCCGGGGGGCACTGAAGCTTTCTTT. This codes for CASSSPGGTEAFF.

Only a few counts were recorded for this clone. The CDR3 nucleotides read TGCGCCAGCAGCTTCCCACAGGGTGGGGACGAGCAGTACTTC. Translating it yields CASSFPQGGDEQYF. The chain is built from TRBV5-1 and TRBJ2-7; perhaps TRBD1 as D (6 bases). V was clipped by 2 bases and J by 5 bases, with 14 bases between them. Germline V gives CDR1 SGHRS, CDR2 YFSETQ. This CDR3 has 14 amino acids. Complete variable domain (other parts from reference TRBV5-1 and TRBJ2-7): KAGVTQTPRYLIKTRGQQVTLSCSPISGHRSVSWYQQTPGQGLQFLFEYFSETQRNKGNFPGRFSGRQFSNSRSEMNVSTLELGDSALYLCASSFPQGGDEQYFGPGTRLTVT.

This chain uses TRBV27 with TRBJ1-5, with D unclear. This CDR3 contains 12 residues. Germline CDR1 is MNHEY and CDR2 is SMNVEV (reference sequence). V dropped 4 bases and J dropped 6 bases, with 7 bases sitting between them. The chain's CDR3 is CASSSYSQPQHF. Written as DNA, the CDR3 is TGTGCCAGCAGTTCCTATAGTCAGCCCCAGCATTTT.

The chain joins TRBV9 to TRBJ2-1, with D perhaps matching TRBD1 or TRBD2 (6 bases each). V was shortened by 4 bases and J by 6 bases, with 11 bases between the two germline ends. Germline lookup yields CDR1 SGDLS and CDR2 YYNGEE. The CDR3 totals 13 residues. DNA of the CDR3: TGTGCCAGCAGCCGAGGGGGGACCAATGAGCAGTTCTTC. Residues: CASSRGGTNEQFF.

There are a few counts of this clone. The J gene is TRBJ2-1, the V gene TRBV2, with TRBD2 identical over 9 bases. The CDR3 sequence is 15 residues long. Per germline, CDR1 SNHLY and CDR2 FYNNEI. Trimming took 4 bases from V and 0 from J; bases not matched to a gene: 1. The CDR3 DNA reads TGTGCCAGCAGTGGACTAGCGGCCTCCTACAATGAGCAGTTCTTC. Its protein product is CASSGLAASYNEQFF. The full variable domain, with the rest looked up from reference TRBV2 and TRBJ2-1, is EPEVTQTPSHQVTQMGQEVILRCVPISNHLYFYWYRQILGQKVEFLVSFYNNEISEKSEIFDDQFSVERPDGSNFTLKIRSTKLEDSAMYFCASSGLAASYNEQFFGPGTRLTVL.